These 27 T cell receptor beta chains share one sample of origin, sequenced in a study of PD-1 blockade in classical Hodgkin lymphoma. All patients experienced relapse after autologous stem cell transplantation, and brentuximab vedotin exposure was variable. Only in-frame clones appear in the TCRdb table, and some are missing; sequencing was by immunoSEQ multiplex PCR. The sample includes about 100,000 clones, about 89% seen only once; the top ten take 6.6%. Sequenced material: peripheral blood mononuclear cells (PBMCs), taken before the second cycle of nivolumab. These receptors all stem from a human donor with classical Hodgkin lymphoma.

The chain uses TRBV7-2 and TRBJ1-1; D perhaps matches TRBD1 (5 bases). The CDR3 is 15 amino acids. Between the trimmed V and J ends, which lost 4 bases and 0 bases, there was a span of 12 bases. Germline V gene lookup returns CDR1 SGHTA and CDR2 FQGNSA. In DNA form, the CDR3 reads TGTGCCAGCAGCTCGGGACCTTACATGAACACTGAAGCTTTCTTT. Translated: CASSSGPYMNTEAFF.

The chain combines TRBV9 with TRBJ2-3, with D perhaps being TRBD1 or TRBD2 (5 bases each). This CDR3 contains 14 residues. CDR1 is SGDLS and CDR2 is YYNGEE in the germline V gene. The ends were cut back, 3 bases at V and 8 bases at J, with 16 bases in the middle. The CDR3 DNA sequence: TGTGCCAGCAGCGCGTGGGACGGCTCGAGTACGCAGTATTTT. Residues: CASSAWDGSSTQYF.

The CDR3, as DNA: TGTGCCAGCAGGGCCGGACAGGGGATGGGCGAGCAGTACTTC. Translating it yields CASRAGQGMGEQYF. The V gene is TRBV6-5, the J gene TRBJ2-7; 9 nucleotides agree with TRBD1. Unmatched junction bases numbered 9, after V lost 6 bases and J lost 6 bases. Germline CDR1 MNHEY, CDR2 SVGAGI. This CDR3 has 14 residues.

CDR3 DNA: TGTGCCAGCAGTTACGCCGCTAGGGGCTCTTCCACTGAAGCTTTCTTT. It encodes CASSYAARGSSTEAFF. The chain uses TRBV6-6 and TRBJ1-1, with D possibly matching TRBD1 (5 bases). The CDR3 loop spans 16 amino acids. Looked up from germline, CDR1 is MNHNY and CDR2 is SVGAGI (reference sequence). V was clipped by 2 bases and J by 4 bases, with 17 bases between them.

The V and J genes are TRBV6-5 and TRBJ2-7; D call uncertain. V gave up 6 bases and J gave up 3 bases, with 9 bases separating them. Germline V CDR1 and CDR2: MNHEY, SVGAGI. The CDR3 is 12 residues long. The CDR3 loop reads CASSSPRYEQYF. The CDR3 DNA follows: TGTGCCAGCAGCTCACCTCGCTACGAGCAGTACTTC.

The genes are TRBV6-5 and TRBJ2-2, with D possibly matching TRBD2 (6 bases). The V and J ends lost 7 bases and 8 bases respectively, with 14 bases between them. This CDR3 has 13 amino acids. Germline lookup yields CDR1 MNHEY and CDR2 SVGAGI. Here the CDR3 reads CASTRRGFGELFF. The CDR3, as DNA: TGTGCCAGCACCCGGCGGGGATTTGGGGAGCTGTTTTTT.

This sequence joins TRBV30 and TRBJ2-2; 7 bases are shared with TRBD1. CDR1 is GTSNPN, CDR2 SVGIG, per germline (reference sequence). V shed 1 base and J 5 bases; nucleotides not matched to a gene: 1. The length of the CDR3 is 13 residues. The chain's CDR3 is CAWSDRGTGELFF. The DNA of the CDR3 is TGTGCCTGGAGTGACAGGGGAACCGGGGAGCTGTTTTTT.

The genes are TRBV27 and TRBJ2-3, with TRBD2 matching 8 bases. CDR3 size: 15 residues. Germline V gene sequence: CDR1 MNHEY, CDR2 SMNVEV (reference sequence). V dropped 0 bases and J dropped 8; count of bases not matched to a gene: 7. The CDR3 loop is CASSLSSGEYGTQYF. The CDR3 coding sequence is TGTGCCAGCAGTTTATCTAGCGGGGAGTATGGTACGCAGTATTTT.

This chain links TRBV5-5 with TRBJ2-7; 7 bases are shared with TRBD2. The length of the CDR3 is 15 residues. Germline values: CDR1 SGHKS, CDR2 YYEKEE (reference sequence). Trimming removed 0 bases from V and 1 base from J; junction bases left unmatched: 4. The CDR3 spells CASSLELARSYEQYF. DNA for the CDR3: TGTGCCAGCAGCTTGGAACTAGCGCGGTCCTACGAGCAGTACTTC.

This clone has only a few counts. The gene calls are TRBV6-5 and TRBJ2-5; D gene ambiguous. Germline V lookup: CDR1 MNHEY, CDR2 SVGAGI. V dropped 7 bases and J dropped 4 bases, with 13 bases sitting between them. The CDR3 sequence is 13 residues long. CDR3 amino acids: CASIELGRETQYF. As DNA, the CDR3 is TGTGCCAGCATTGAGTTAGGACGAGAGACCCAGTACTTC.

V gene TRBV27 combines with J gene TRBJ2-1; 9 bases are a match to TRBD1. Germline lookup yields CDR1 MNHEY and CDR2 SMNVEV (reference sequence). The J segment lost 6 bases and the V segment lost 5 bases, leaving 20 bases of the junction unmatched. The CDR3 runs 19 residues. The CDR3 is CASSLLVPGQGWGANEQFF. In DNA form, the CDR3 reads TGTGCCAGCAGTCTGCTAGTCCCGGGACAGGGTTGGGGGGCCAATGAGCAGTTCTTC.

This sequence joins TRBV10-1 and TRBJ2-1; 12 bases line up with TRBD2. Germline V gene data show CDR1 as WNHNN and CDR2 as SYGVQD (reference sequence). The J segment lost 7 bases and the V segment lost 0 bases, leaving 4 bases of the junction unmatched. This CDR3 comprises 16 residues. Written as DNA, the CDR3 is TGCGCCAGCAGTGAGTCACTAGCGGGGGGTGGAAATGAGCAGTTCTTC. This sequence encodes CASSESLAGGGNEQFF.

V usage is TRBV28 and J usage is TRBJ2-7; tentatively, D is TRBD1 (6 bases). Deletions cut 6 bases from V and 4 bases from J, with 19 bases between. Germline V gives CDR1 MDHEN, CDR2 SYDVKM. This CDR3 has 15 amino acids. The CDR3 spells CASRYLRDTDYEQYF. The CDR3 coding sequence is TGTGCCAGCAGATACCTCCGGGACACGGATTACGAGCAGTACTTC. The full variable domain, with the rest looked up from reference TRBV28 and TRBJ2-7, is DVKVTQSSRYLVKRTGEKVFLECVQDMDHENMFWYRQDPGLGLRLIYFSYDVKMKEKGDIPEGYSVSREKKERFSLILESASTNQTSMYLCASRYLRDTDYEQYFGPGTRLTVT.

This clone appeared once. The gene calls are TRBV6-5 and TRBJ1-2; tentatively, D is TRBD1 (5 bases). Trimming took 2 bases from V and 5 from J, leaving 12 bases between them. CDR3 length: 14 residues. CDR1 and CDR2 from the germline V gene are MNHEY and SVGAGI. The chain's CDR3 is CASSYTAREYGYTF. In DNA form, the CDR3 reads TGTGCCAGCAGTTACACGGCCAGGGAGTATGGCTACACCTTC.

The chain employs TRBV28 and TRBJ2-3; TRBD2 might be the D (7 bases). The CDR3 has 15 amino acids. Germline V gene data show CDR1 as MDHEN and CDR2 as SYDVKM. V lost 7 bases, J lost 3 bases, and 17 bases lay in between. CDR3 sequence reads: CASTPTGRGTDTQYF. CDR3 DNA sequence: TGTGCCAGCACCCCCACAGGGAGGGGGACAGATACGCAGTATTTT.

This clone occurred a few times. V is TRBV7-9 and J is TRBJ2-4; D is ambiguous. Trimming left V 5 bases short and J 8 bases short, with 4 bases between. In germline, CDR1 is SEHNR, CDR2 FQNEAQ (reference sequence). The CDR3 runs to 10 residues. The chain's CDR3 is CASSRDIQYF. DNA for the CDR3: TGTGCCAGCAGCAGGGACATTCAGTACTTC.

The chain links TRBV9 to TRBJ2-7; tentative D call: TRBD1 (6 bases). Germline loops: CDR1 SGDLS, CDR2 YYNGEE. The CDR3 has 14 residues. V lost 3 bases and J 0 bases, leaving 10 bases between the germline ends. The CDR3 DNA reads TGTGCCAGCAGCGCAGGGGTAAACTCCTACGAGCAGTACTTC. The encoded protein is CASSAGVNSYEQYF.

This clone showed up just once. CDR3 loop: CASSIRTGYGYTF. The DNA for the CDR3 is TGTGCCAGTAGTATAAGGACAGGCTATGGCTACACCTTC. This chain connects TRBV19 to TRBJ1-2; 7 bases line up with TRBD1. CDR3 length: 13 amino acids. J lost 4 bases, V lost 2 bases, and 1 base had no gene match. Germline V lookup: CDR1 LNHDA, CDR2 SQIVND (reference sequence).

V usage is TRBV21-1 and J usage is TRBJ2-1; TRBD2 is the table's D call and was not checked against the DNA. TRBV21-1 is tagged as a pseudogene. The CDR3 runs to 16 residues. The CDR3 DNA reads TGTGCCAGCAGCAAAGCCCCACTAGCGGGGGGAAATGAGCAGTTCTTC. Amino acids: CASSKAPLAGGNEQFF.

The chain employs TRBV11-2 and TRBJ2-1; no definite D call. Looked up from germline, CDR1 is SGHAT and CDR2 is FQNNGV. V was shortened by 5 bases and J by 3 bases, with 8 bases between the two germline ends. The CDR3 consists of 13 residues. CDR3 protein: CASSPMVYNEQFF. Here the CDR3 DNA reads TGTGCCAGCAGCCCCATGGTCTACAATGAGCAGTTCTTC.

The gene calls are TRBV5-6 and TRBJ2-7; the D gene is possibly TRBD2 (6 bases). Germline CDR1 reads SGHDT; CDR2 reads YYEEEE. Trimming took 6 bases from V and 2 from J, leaving 9 bases between them. CDR3 size: 12 residues. CDR3 DNA: TGTGCCAGCATGGGACTGACCTACGAGCAGTACTTC. Protein: CASMGLTYEQYF.

The DNA of the CDR3 is TGTGCCAGTAGCCCGGGACAGATTAAGCAGCCCCAGCATTTT. Protein: CASSPGQIKQPQHF. V is TRBV19 and J is TRBJ1-5, with TRBD1 identical over 7 bases. Germline V CDR1 and CDR2: LNHDA, SQIVND (reference sequence). With V trimmed by 6 bases and J by 7 bases, 9 bases remained unmatched. CDR3 size: 14 residues.

The chain recombines TRBV2 with TRBJ2-5; 13 positions match TRBD2. The CDR3 length is 15 residues. V lost 4 bases, J lost 2 bases, and 1 base stayed unmatched. From germline, CDR1 is SNHLY and CDR2 FYNNEI. The CDR3 DNA follows: TGTGCCAGCAGTGCACTAGCGGGGGGGCAAGAGACCCAGTACTTC. Translation gives CASSALAGGQETQYF.

The V gene is TRBV19, the J gene TRBJ1-4, with D possibly matching TRBD1 (6 bases). V lost 3 bases to trimming and J lost 6 bases, with 14 bases between them. The germline V gene has CDR1 LNHDA and CDR2 SQIVND (reference sequence). The CDR3 consists of 15 residues. DNA of the CDR3: TGTGCCAGTAGTATTGGGGGGCAGTTTCATGAAAAACTGTTTTTT. This encodes CASSIGGQFHEKLFF.

The V call is TRBV4-1, the J call TRBJ1-1, with TRBD1 matching 8 bases. The CDR3 contains 17 residues. The V segment lost 0 bases and the J segment 4 bases; nucleotides outside the gene matches: 10. Germline V gene sequence: CDR1 MGHRA, CDR2 YSYEKL. The CDR3 spells CASSQDSGQGMSTEAFF. CDR3 DNA sequence: TGCGCCAGCAGCCAAGACTCCGGACAGGGTATGAGCACTGAAGCTTTCTTT.

This rearrangement joins TRBV2 to TRBJ2-7; D not resolved. The CDR3 has 16 residues. V was shortened by 8 bases and J by 6 bases, with 26 bases between the two germline ends. Germline CDR1 is SNHLY and CDR2 is FYNNEI. CDR3 sequence: CASPKGLKGLLSEQYF. The CDR3 DNA sequence: TGTGCCAGCCCAAAAGGGTTGAAGGGCCTTCTTTCCGAGCAGTACTTC.

This clone has a handful of counts. The chain links TRBV6-1 to TRBJ1-3; TRBD1 might be the D (5 bases). V lost 3 bases to trimming and J lost 2 bases, with 17 bases between them. The V gene's germline CDR1 is MNHNS and CDR2 SASEGT. CDR3 length: 17 amino acids. As DNA, the CDR3 is TGTGCCAGCAGTGAGTATCAGGGAGCCCTGGCTGGAAACACCATATATTTT. Translated: CASSEYQGALAGNTIYF.